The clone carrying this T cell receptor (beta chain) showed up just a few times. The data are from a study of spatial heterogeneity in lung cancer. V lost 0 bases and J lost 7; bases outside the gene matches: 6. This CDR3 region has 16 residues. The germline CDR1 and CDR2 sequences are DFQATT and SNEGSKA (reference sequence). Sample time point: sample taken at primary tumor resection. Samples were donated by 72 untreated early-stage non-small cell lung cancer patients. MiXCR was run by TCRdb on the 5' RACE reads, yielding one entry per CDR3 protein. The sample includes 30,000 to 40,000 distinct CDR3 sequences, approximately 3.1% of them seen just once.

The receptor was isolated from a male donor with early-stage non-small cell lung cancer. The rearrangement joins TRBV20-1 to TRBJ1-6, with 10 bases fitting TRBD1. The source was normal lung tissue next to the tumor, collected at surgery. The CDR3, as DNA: TGCAGTGCTAGAGATGAATCGGGACAGGGGAATTCACCCCTCCACTTT. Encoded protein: CSARDESGQGNSPLHF.